The 12 T cell receptor beta chains below come from one sample, sequenced in a study of post-analysis software for immune sequencing data. The library was made from cDNA and included unique molecular identifiers. TCRdb ran MiXCR on the PCR reads and lists one entry per CDR3 protein. Here the sample spans 150,000 or so distinct CDR3 sequences, roughly 34% being singletons. The sequences come from blood, collected after autologous hematopoietic stem cell transplantation. The receptor set was obtained from a girl between 5 and 17 years old with multiple sclerosis.

The V call is TRBV12-3 or TRBV12-4, the J call TRBJ2-7; D is perhaps TRBD2 (6 bases). There are 20 residues in the CDR3. V was trimmed by 6 bases and J by 2 bases, leaving 32 bases between them. This chain's CDR3 is CASSSPSGTQPKGIPYEQYF. The CDR3 bases are TGTGCCAGCAGCTCACCCTCCGGGACTCAACCCAAAGGCATCCCCTACGAGCAGTACTTC.

The table lists this clonotype with a few counts. The V and J genes are TRBV29-1 and TRBJ2-1; no reliable D call. V was trimmed by 4 bases and J by 0 bases, leaving 10 bases between them. Germline V CDR1 and CDR2: SQVTM, ANQGSEA. The CDR3 is 14 amino acids. The CDR3 nucleotides are TGCAGCGTTGGAGGCCAGAGCTCCTACAATGAGCAGTTCTTC. Amino acid sequence: CSVGGQSSYNEQFF.

The sample holds a few counts of this clonotype. The chain has TRBV7-2 and TRBJ1-4, with D possibly TRBD1 on 5 matching bases. V lost 3 bases, J lost 8 bases, and 16 bases lay in between. Per the germline V gene, CDR1 is SGHTA and CDR2 is FQGNSA. CDR3 length: 15 amino acids. CDR3 amino acids: CASSLTAGKGEKLFF. The CDR3 DNA sequence: TGTGCCAGCAGCTTGACGGCAGGAAAGGGGGAAAAACTGTTTTTT.

This clonotype showed up many times. The rearrangement uses TRBV5-5 and TRBJ2-7; D call uncertain. Germline CDR1 and CDR2: SGHKS and YYEKEE (reference sequence). This CDR3 region has 12 residues. V was shortened by 4 bases and J by 0 bases, with 5 bases between the two germline ends. The CDR3 sequence: CASSPPSYEQYF. Written as DNA, the CDR3 is TGTGCCAGCAGCCCCCCCTCCTACGAGCAGTACTTC.

The chain combines TRBV28 with TRBJ1-2; D is uncertain. The V end was cut by 6 bases, the J end by 4 bases, with 18 bases between. Germline V lookup: CDR1 MDHEN, CDR2 SYDVKM. This CDR3 is built from 15 residues. This CDR3 reads CASSHSPISSYGYTF. For the CDR3, the DNA is TGTGCCAGCAGCCACTCCCCGATCTCCAGCTATGGCTACACCTTC.

This clonotype was seen a single time. Compared with germline, one end of the junction differs, possibly owing to a read error. J is TRBJ2-5 and V is TRBV4-1; D gene uncertain. This CDR3 has 16 amino acids. The germline CDR1 and CDR2 sequences are MGHRA and YSYEKL. CDR3 sequence reads: CACSQGLTVGQETQYF. CDR3 bases: TGCGCCTGCAGCCAAGGTCTCACCGTAGGGCAAGAGACCCAGTACTTC.

This sequence joins TRBV27 and TRBJ1-4, with 8 nucleotides matching TRBD1. CDR1 is MNHEY, CDR2 SMNVEV, per germline (reference sequence). There are 15 residues in the CDR3. J gave up 2 bases and V 5 bases, and 4 bases lay outside the gene matches. The CDR3 is CASSVTGATNEKLFF. CDR3 nucleotides: TGTGCCAGCAGTGTGACAGGGGCGACTAATGAAAAACTGTTTTTT.

The chain couples TRBV6-5 to TRBJ2-6; TRBD1 matches at 7 bases. The CDR3 runs 16 residues. Losses at the gene ends were 6 bases for V and 4 bases for J; bases not matched to a gene: 9. Per germline, CDR1 MNHEY and CDR2 SVGAGI. CDR3 sequence (DNA): TGTGCCAGCAGCATAGACAGGGTAGCGGGGGCCAACGTCCTGACTTTC. Translation gives CASSIDRVAGANVLTF.

The chain employs TRBV18 and TRBJ1-1, with TRBD1 as a possible D gene (6 bases). Deletions cut 4 bases from V and 4 bases from J, with 10 bases between. The CDR3 is made up of 13 amino acids. CDR1 and CDR2 from the germline V gene are KGHSH and LQKENI. The CDR3 nucleotides read TGTGCCAGCTCACTTACAGGGACCACTGAAGCTTTCTTT. This sequence encodes CASSLTGTTEAFF.

The chain has TRBV12-5 and TRBJ2-2; either TRBD1 or TRBD2 may supply D (5 bases each). Trimming stripped 0 bases from V and 6 bases from J, with 20 bases between. Germline values: CDR1 LGHNT, CDR2 FRNRAP. CDR3 size: 18 residues. The CDR3 loop reads CASGLVVGASPGSGELFF. CDR3 in DNA: TGTGCTAGTGGTTTGGTAGTCGGGGCTAGCCCCGGTTCCGGGGAGCTGTTTTTT.

This clonotype was picked up a small number of times. V and J are TRBV29-1 and TRBJ2-1, with 10 bases identical to TRBD2. With 8 bases clipped from V and 10 bases from J, the junction kept 11 bases outside the gene matches. The length of the CDR3 is 13 residues. Germline V gene lookup returns CDR1 SQVTM and CDR2 ANQGSEA. The DNA for the CDR3 is TGCAGCACAGGACTAGCGGTTGTAAGCGAGCAGTTCTTC. It encodes CSTGLAVVSEQFF.

This clonotype was seen more than once but under ten times. The chain uses TRBV10-2 and TRBJ2-7; TRBD1 matches 9 bases. Trimming cost V 8 bases and J 0 bases; bases outside gene matches: 2. Germline assignment: CDR1 WSHSY and CDR2 SAAADI. This CDR3 contains 13 residues. CDR3 in amino acids: CASGTGFSYEQYF. CDR3 DNA sequence: TGCGCCAGCGGGACAGGGTTCTCCTACGAGCAGTACTTC.